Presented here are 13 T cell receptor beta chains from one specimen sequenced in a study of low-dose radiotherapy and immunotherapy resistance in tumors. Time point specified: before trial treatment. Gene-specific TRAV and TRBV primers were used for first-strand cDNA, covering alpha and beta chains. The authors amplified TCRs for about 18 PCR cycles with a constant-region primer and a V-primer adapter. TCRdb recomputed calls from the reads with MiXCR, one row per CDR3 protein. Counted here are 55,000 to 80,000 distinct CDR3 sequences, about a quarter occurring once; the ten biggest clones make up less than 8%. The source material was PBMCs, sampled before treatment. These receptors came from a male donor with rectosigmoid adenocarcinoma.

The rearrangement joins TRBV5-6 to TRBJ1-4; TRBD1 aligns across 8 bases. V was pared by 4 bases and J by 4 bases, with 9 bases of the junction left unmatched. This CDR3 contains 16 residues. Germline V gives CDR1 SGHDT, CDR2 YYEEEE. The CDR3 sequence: CASSTTQGALNEKLFF. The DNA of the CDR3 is TGTGCCAGCAGCACGACCCAGGGGGCCCTTAATGAAAAACTGTTTTTT.

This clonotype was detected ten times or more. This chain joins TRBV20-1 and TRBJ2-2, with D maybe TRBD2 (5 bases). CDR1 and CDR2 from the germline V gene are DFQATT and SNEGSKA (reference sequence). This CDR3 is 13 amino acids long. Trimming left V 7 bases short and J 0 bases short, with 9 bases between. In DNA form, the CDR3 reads TGCAGTGTCGGGGAAGCGAACACCGGGGAGCTGTTTTTT. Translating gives CSVGEANTGELFF.

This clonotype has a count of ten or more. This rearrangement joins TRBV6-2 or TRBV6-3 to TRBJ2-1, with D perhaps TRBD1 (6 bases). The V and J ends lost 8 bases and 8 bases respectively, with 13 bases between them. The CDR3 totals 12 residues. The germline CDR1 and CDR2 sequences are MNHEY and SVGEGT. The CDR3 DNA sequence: TGTGCCAGCCAGGGCAGGGGTCATGAGCAGTTCTTC. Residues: CASQGRGHEQFF.

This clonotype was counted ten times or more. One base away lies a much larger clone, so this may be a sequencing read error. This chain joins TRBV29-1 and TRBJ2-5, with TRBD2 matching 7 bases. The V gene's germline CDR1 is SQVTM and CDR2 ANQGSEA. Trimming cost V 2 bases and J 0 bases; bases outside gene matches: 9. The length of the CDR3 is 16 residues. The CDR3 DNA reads TGCAGCGTTGAATCACCGACTAGCCGGTACCAAGAGACCCAGTACTTC. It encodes CSVESPTSRYQETQYF.

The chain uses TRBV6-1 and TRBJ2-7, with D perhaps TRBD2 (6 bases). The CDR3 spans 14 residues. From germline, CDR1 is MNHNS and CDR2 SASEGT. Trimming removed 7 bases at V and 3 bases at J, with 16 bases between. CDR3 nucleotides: TGTGCCAGCACTTCCGGTGGTAGCGGCTACGAGCAGTACTTC. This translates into CASTSGGSGYEQYF.

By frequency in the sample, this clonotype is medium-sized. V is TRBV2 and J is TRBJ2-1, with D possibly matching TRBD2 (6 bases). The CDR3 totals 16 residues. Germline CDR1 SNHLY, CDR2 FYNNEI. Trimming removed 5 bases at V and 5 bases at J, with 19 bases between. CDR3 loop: CASSLMARDFNNEQFF. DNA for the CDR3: TGTGCCAGCAGTTTGATGGCCCGGGACTTCAACAATGAGCAGTTCTTC.

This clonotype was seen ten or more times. DNA for the CDR3: TGTGCCAGCAGTTACTCGGGAGAGCTCAACACTGAAGCTTTCTTT. Residues: CASSYSGELNTEAFF. The chain carries TRBV6-5 and TRBJ1-1; the D is unclear. The CDR3 consists of 15 residues. Trimming left V 0 bases short and J 2 bases short, with 10 bases between. Germline lookup yields CDR1 MNHEY and CDR2 SVGAGI.

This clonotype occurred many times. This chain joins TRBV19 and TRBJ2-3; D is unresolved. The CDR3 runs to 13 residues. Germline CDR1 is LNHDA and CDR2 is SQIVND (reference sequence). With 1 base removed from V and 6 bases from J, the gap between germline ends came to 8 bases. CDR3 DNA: TGTGCCAGTAGTATAGGGGCCCGGGATACGCAGTATTTT. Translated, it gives CASSIGARDTQYF.

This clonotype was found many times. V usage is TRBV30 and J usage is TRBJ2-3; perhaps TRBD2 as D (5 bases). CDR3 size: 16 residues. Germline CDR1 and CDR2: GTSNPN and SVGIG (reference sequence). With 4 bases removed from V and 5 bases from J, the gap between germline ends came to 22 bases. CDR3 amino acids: CAWTPPESRRRDTQYF. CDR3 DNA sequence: TGTGCCTGGACCCCCCCGGAGAGCAGGAGGAGAGATACGCAGTATTTT.

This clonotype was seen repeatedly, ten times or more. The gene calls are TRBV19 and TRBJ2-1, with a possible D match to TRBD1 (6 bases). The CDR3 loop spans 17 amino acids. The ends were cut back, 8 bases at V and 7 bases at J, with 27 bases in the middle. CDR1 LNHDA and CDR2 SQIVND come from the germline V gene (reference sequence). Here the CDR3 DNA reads TGTGCCAGTTCAAAAAGTTGGAGAACAGGGCCTTGGAATGAGCAGTTCTTC. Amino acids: CASSKSWRTGPWNEQFF.

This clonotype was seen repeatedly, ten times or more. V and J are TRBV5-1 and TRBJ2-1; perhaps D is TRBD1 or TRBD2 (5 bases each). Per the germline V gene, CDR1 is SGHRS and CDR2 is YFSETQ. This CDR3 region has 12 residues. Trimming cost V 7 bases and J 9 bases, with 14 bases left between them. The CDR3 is CASSLSGGEQFF. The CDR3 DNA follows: TGCGCCAGCTCCCTCAGTGGGGGTGAGCAGTTCTTC.

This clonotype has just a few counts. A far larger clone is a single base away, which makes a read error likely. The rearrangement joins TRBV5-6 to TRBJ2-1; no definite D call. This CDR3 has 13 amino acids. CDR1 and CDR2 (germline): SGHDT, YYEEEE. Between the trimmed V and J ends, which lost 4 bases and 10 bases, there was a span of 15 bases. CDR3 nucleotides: TGTGCCAGCAGCCGCACCCCGGCATCCGAGCAGTTCTTC. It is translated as CASSRTPASEQFF. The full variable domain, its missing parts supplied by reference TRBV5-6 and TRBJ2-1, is DAGVTQSPTHLIKTRGQQVTLRCSPKSGHDTVSWYQQALGQGPQFIFQYYEEEERQRGNFPDRFSGHQFPNYSSELNVNALLLGDSALYLCASSRTPASEQFFGPGTRLTVL.

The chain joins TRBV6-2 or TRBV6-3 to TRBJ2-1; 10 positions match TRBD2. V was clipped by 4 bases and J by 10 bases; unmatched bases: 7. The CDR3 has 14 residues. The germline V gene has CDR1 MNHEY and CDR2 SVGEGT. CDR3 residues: CASSSSGRAGEQFF. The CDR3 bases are TGTGCCAGCAGTTCCAGCGGGAGGGCCGGGGAGCAGTTCTTC.